These 25 T cell receptor beta chains were sequenced from one sample in a study of glioma-infiltrating T cells after dendritic cell vaccination (dated by TCRdb to about 2016). The library came from the immunoSEQ multiplex PCR assay. In its TCRdb copy, this immuneACCESS table keeps in-frame sequences only and misses some clones. Where compared with another copy, unresolved V genes explain less than half of these, and the others have no known cause. This sample holds more than 85,000 clones; around 90% were observed only once. The ten biggest clones cover roughly 2.8% of the sample. The time point label, as the study defines it: after dendritic cell vaccination, including at tumor progression/relapse. The source material was blood, sampled after dendritic cell vaccination. All receptors come from a human donor with glioblastoma.

V usage is TRBV10-1 and J usage is TRBJ2-2, with 9 bases that match TRBD1. CDR3 length equals 16 residues. Germline CDR1 and CDR2: WNHNN and SYGVQD (reference sequence). V shed 4 bases, J shed 5 bases, and the junction held 8 bases outside the gene matches. CDR3 nucleotide sequence: TGCGCCAGCAGTGGGGGTTCAGGACAGGGGACCGGGGAGCTGTTTTTT. Its translation: CASSGGSGQGTGELFF.

The chain combines TRBV19 with TRBJ1-1, with TRBD1 matching over 10 bases. The junction had 4 bases not matched to a gene; V was cut back by 2 bases and J by 4 bases. Per the germline V gene, CDR1 is LNHDA and CDR2 is SQIVND (reference sequence). The CDR3 contains 15 residues. The CDR3: CASSISRTGGTEAFF. The CDR3 nucleotides read TGTGCCAGTAGTATAAGCCGGACAGGGGGCACTGAAGCTTTCTTT.

The chain joins TRBV29-1 to TRBJ2-2; 11 bases match TRBD2. Germline V gene lookup returns CDR1 SQVTM and CDR2 ANQGSEA. J lost 8 bases, V lost 7 bases, and 9 bases had no gene match. There are 14 residues in the CDR3. CDR3 amino acids: CSARTSGSKGELFF. The CDR3 region has the DNA TGCAGCGCGCGAACTAGCGGGAGTAAGGGGGAGCTGTTTTTT.

The chain employs TRBV6-6 and TRBJ2-6; D uncertain. V dropped 4 bases and J dropped 3 bases, with 10 bases sitting between them. The CDR3 runs 15 residues. The germline gives CDR1 MNHNY, CDR2 SVGAGI (reference sequence). The CDR3 spells CASSLLISGANVLTF. The DNA of the CDR3 is TGTGCCAGCAGTTTACTGATAAGTGGGGCCAACGTCCTGACTTTC.

The rearrangement joins TRBV5-1 to TRBJ1-6, with D perhaps matching TRBD1 (5 bases). Germline CDR1 SGHRS, CDR2 YFSETQ. V gave up 4 bases and J gave up 6 bases, with 11 bases separating them. This CDR3 has 14 residues. The CDR3 DNA reads as TGCGCCAGCAGCCTCGGGGGTGGTAATTCACCCCTCCACTTT. Its protein is CASSLGGGNSPLHF.

The J gene is TRBJ2-1, the V gene TRBV5-1, with TRBD2 identical over 7 bases. The V segment lost 3 bases and the J segment 7 bases; nucleotides outside the gene matches: 4. The CDR3 consists of 13 residues. Germline CDR1 SGHRS, CDR2 YFSETQ. CDR3 nucleotides: TGCGCCAGCAGCTGGCGCGGGAGAAATGAGCAGTTCTTC. This codes for CASSWRGRNEQFF.

The V call is TRBV7-9, the J call TRBJ2-1, with 9 bases identical to TRBD2. CDR1 SEHNR and CDR2 FQNEAQ come from the germline V gene (reference sequence). CDR3 length: 12 amino acids. Trimming removed 0 bases from V and 15 bases from J; junction bases left unmatched: 3. The CDR3 DNA follows: TGTGCCAGCAGCTTAGCAGCGGGAGGACGGTTCTTC. Translated: CASSLAAGGRFF.

The chain has TRBV5-8 and TRBJ1-5, with TRBD1 as a possible D gene (5 bases). The CDR3 runs to 15 residues. Germline values: CDR1 SGHTS, CDR2 YDEGEE. The ends were cut back, 0 bases at V and 3 bases at J, with 10 bases in the middle. This CDR3 is CASSLGQNLNQPQHF. The CDR3 DNA follows: TGTGCCAGCAGCTTGGGACAGAACCTCAATCAGCCCCAGCATTTT. Supplemented by reference TRBV5-8 and TRBJ1-5, the full variable domain reads EAGVTQSPTHLIKTRGQQATLRCSPISGHTSVYWYQQALGLGLQFLLWYDEGEERNRGNFPPRFSGRQFPNYSSELNVNALELEDSALYLCASSLGQNLNQPQHFGDGTRLSIL.

A note on this clone: The junction does not match germline at one end; this may be a read error. J is TRBJ1-3 and V is TRBV7-7; D is unclear. The CDR3 sequence is 14 residues long. Germline V gene lookup returns CDR1 SSHAT and CDR2 FNYEAQ (reference sequence). DNA of the CDR3: TGTGCTAGCAGCCAATCGGGCTCTGGAAACACCATATATTTT. Translated: CASSQSGSGNTIYF.

The chain is built from TRBV5-5 and TRBJ2-7; the D gene is possibly TRBD1 (5 bases). The CDR3 contains 14 residues. Per germline, CDR1 SGHKS and CDR2 YYEKEE (reference sequence). The V end was cut by 2 bases, the J end by 7 bases, with 16 bases between. The CDR3, as DNA: TGTGCCAGCAGCTTTTCTGGGGCCTCCTGGGAGCAGTACTTC. This codes for CASSFSGASWEQYF.

This clone came up a few times. This chain uses TRBV11-2 with TRBJ2-1, with a tentative D call TRBD1 (6 bases). Trimming removed 0 bases from V and 8 bases from J, with 11 bases in between. The CDR3 loop spans 14 amino acids. Germline values: CDR1 SGHAT, CDR2 FQNNGV. The CDR3 region has the DNA TGTGCCAGCAGCTTAGATACAGGGTCCCATGAGCAGTTCTTC. Translating it yields CASSLDTGSHEQFF.

This chain connects TRBV9 to TRBJ1-1, with D tentatively TRBD1 (6 bases). V dropped 0 bases and J dropped 8 bases, with 14 bases sitting between them. Germline CDR1 SGDLS, CDR2 YYNGEE. The CDR3 loop spans 14 amino acids. CDR3 nucleotides: TGTGCCAGCAGCGTAGTGGTGGGAGGGGGAGAAGCTTTCTTT. It is translated as CASSVVVGGGEAFF.

The chain has TRBV6-6 and TRBJ1-4; weak D call: TRBD1 (5 bases). V lost 1 base and J 6 bases, leaving 12 bases between the germline ends. This CDR3 is built from 15 residues. CDR1 is MNHNY and CDR2 is SVGAGI in the germline V gene (reference sequence). CDR3 amino acids: CASSYLSQGYEKLFF. The CDR3 nucleotides read TGTGCCAGCAGTTACTTATCCCAGGGTTATGAAAAACTGTTTTTT.

The genes are TRBV19 and TRBJ1-1; TRBD1 matches 7 bases. The V and J ends lost 7 bases and 0 bases, in that order; junction bases with no gene match: 5. The CDR3 is made up of 14 amino acids. Germline CDR1 LNHDA, CDR2 SQIVND (reference sequence). The CDR3 reads CASTSGTVNTEAFF. The CDR3 coding sequence is TGTGCCAGTACCTCCGGGACAGTGAACACTGAAGCTTTCTTT. Complete variable domain (other parts from reference TRBV19 and TRBJ1-1): DGGITQSPKYLFRKEGQNVTLSCEQNLNHDAMYWYRQDPGQGLRLIYYSQIVNDFQKGDIAEGYSVSREKKESFPLTVTSAQKNPTAFYLCASTSGTVNTEAFFGQGTRLTVV.

The rearrangement joins TRBV29-1 to TRBJ2-7, with 7 bases lining up with TRBD1. CDR1 and CDR2 (germline): SQVTM, ANQGSEA. Germline trimming cut 4 bases from V and 0 bases from J; bases unmatched to any gene: 6. The CDR3 length is 14 residues. The CDR3 DNA reads TGCAGCGTTGGTAGGGACAGCAGCTCCTACGAGCAGTACTTC. Residues: CSVGRDSSSYEQYF.

The CDR3 nucleotides are TGTGCCAGTAGAGGACTAGCGGCCGTAAGCTCCTACGAGCAGTACTTC. The encoded protein is CASRGLAAVSSYEQYF. The chain couples TRBV19 to TRBJ2-7; TRBD2 matches 10 bases. Looked up from germline, CDR1 is LNHDA and CDR2 is SQIVND (reference sequence). Trimming took 6 bases from V and 0 from J; bases not matched to a gene: 8. The CDR3 totals 16 residues.

This clone was counted a single time. The V and J genes are TRBV19 and TRBJ2-2; 10 positions agree with TRBD2. V trimming: 4 bases; J trimming: 2 bases; junction bases outside the gene matches: 4. The germline V gene has CDR1 LNHDA and CDR2 SQIVND (reference sequence). The CDR3 loop spans 16 amino acids. In DNA form, the CDR3 reads TGTGCCAGTAGTACCAGGACTAGCGGTAACACCGGGGAGCTGTTTTTT. Translated, it gives CASSTRTSGNTGELFF. The full variable domain, with the rest looked up from reference TRBV19 and TRBJ2-2, is DGGITQSPKYLFRKEGQNVTLSCEQNLNHDAMYWYRQDPGQGLRLIYYSQIVNDFQKGDIAEGYSVSREKKESFPLTVTSAQKNPTAFYLCASSTRTSGNTGELFFGEGSRLTVL.

The V call is TRBV5-4, the J call TRBJ1-2; no firm D call. CDR1 is SGHNT, CDR2 YYREEE, per germline (reference sequence). The CDR3 totals 13 residues. V dropped 2 bases and J dropped 7 bases, with 12 bases sitting between them. The CDR3 region is CASSFPPSGGYTF. DNA of the CDR3: TGTGCCAGCAGCTTCCCGCCGTCGGGTGGCTACACCTTC.

The rearrangement uses TRBV11-3 and TRBJ2-2, with a weak D call TRBD2 (6 bases). The CDR3 spans 13 residues. Germline lookup yields CDR1 SGHNT and CDR2 YENEEA. V was shortened by 8 bases and J by 5 bases, with 12 bases between the two germline ends. CDR3 amino acids: CASGRGSTGELFF. The CDR3 DNA reads TGTGCCAGCGGCCGGGGGAGTACCGGGGAGCTGTTTTTT.

Comments on this clone: Other DNA variants within this sample encode the same CDR3. The V gene is TRBV30, the J gene TRBJ1-1; D might be TRBD1 (5 bases). This CDR3 contains 13 residues. Per the germline V gene, CDR1 is GTSNPN and CDR2 is SVGIG (reference sequence). V dropped 1 base and J dropped 1 base, with 7 bases sitting between them. The CDR3 coding sequence is TGTGCCTGGAGTGCCCAGGGGAACACTGAAGCTTTCTTT. Protein sequence: CAWSAQGNTEAFF. The whole variable domain, remainder taken from reference TRBV30 and TRBJ1-1, is SQTIHQWPATLVQPVGSPLSLECTVEGTSNPNLYWYRQAAGRGLQLLFYSVGIGQISSEVPQNLSASRPQDRQFILSSKKLLLSDSGFYLCAWSAQGNTEAFFGQGTRLTVV.

The chain is built from TRBV4-2 and TRBJ2-1, with D possibly being TRBD2 (6 bases). The V gene's germline CDR1 is LGHNA and CDR2 YNFKEQ. The CDR3 has 17 residues. V lost 0 bases to trimming and J lost 4 bases, with 16 bases between them. The CDR3 bases are TGTGCCAGCAGCCAAGATCTTGGGGGGAACAAATACAATGAGCAGTTCTTC. It specifies CASSQDLGGNKYNEQFF.

The chain is built from TRBV5-1 and TRBJ2-1; 8 bases are shared with TRBD2. After removal of 0 bases from V and 8 bases from J, the junction contained 7 bases not matched to a gene. This CDR3 has 15 residues. Germline V CDR1 and CDR2: SGHRS, YFSETQ. As DNA, the CDR3 is TGCGCCAGCAGCTTGGCGGGAGGGCCGGTCGATGAGCAGTTCTTC. Translation: CASSLAGGPVDEQFF. The variable domain in full, completed from reference TRBV5-1 and TRBJ2-1, reads KAGVTQTPRYLIKTRGQQVTLSCSPISGHRSVSWYQQTPGQGLQFLFEYFSETQRNKGNFPGRFSGRQFSNSRSEMNVSTLELGDSALYLCASSLAGGPVDEQFFGPGTRLTVL.

The genes are TRBV10-1 and TRBJ2-1, with TRBD1 matching 12 bases. After removal of 3 bases from V and 0 bases from J, the junction contained 3 bases not matched to a gene. Germline V gene data show CDR1 as WNHNN and CDR2 as SYGVQD (reference sequence). CDR3 length: 17 residues. In nucleotides, the CDR3 is TGCGCCAGCAGTGATGGGACAGGGGGCACCTCCTACAATGAGCAGTTCTTC. Translated, it gives CASSDGTGGTSYNEQFF.

This rearrangement joins TRBV11-3 to TRBJ2-7; D unresolved. CDR1 is SGHNT, CDR2 YENEEA, per germline. The V and J ends lost 1 base and 0 bases respectively, with 13 bases between them. The CDR3 is made up of 16 amino acids. As DNA, the CDR3 is TGTGCCAGCAGCTTAGCGTGGCAGGCCCTCTCCTACGAGCAGTACTTC. The encoded protein is CASSLAWQALSYEQYF.

This chain links TRBV6-1 with TRBJ2-1, with 7 bases that match TRBD2. The V gene's germline CDR1 is MNHNS and CDR2 SASEGT. Trimming cost V 0 bases and J 7 bases; bases outside gene matches: 3. The CDR3 runs 14 residues. The CDR3 nucleotides are TGTGCCAGCAGTGAAGCTTCCGGGGGGAATGAGCAGTTCTTC. Translation gives CASSEASGGNEQFF.